Each of the 6 T cell receptor beta chains below was sequenced from the same sample in a study of blood T cell repertoires in COVID-19. Assay used: immunoSEQ multiplex PCR; TCRdb lists only in-frame clones, some missing. The sample has around 250,000 clones, roughly 86% seen once; the top ten hold 5.5% to 6.5%. The sample was peripheral blood. These receptor sequences come from a woman of 80 years or more with COVID-19, enrolled during active disease.

V usage is TRBV5-4 and J usage is TRBJ1-5, with a tentative D call TRBD1 (5 bases). The ends were cut back, 1 base at V and 0 bases at J, with 11 bases in the middle. Germline values: CDR1 SGHNT, CDR2 YYREEE (reference sequence). The length of the CDR3 is 16 residues. In DNA form, the CDR3 reads TGTGCCAGCAGCTTGAGACAGCTTTATAGCAATCAGCCCCAGCATTTT. This codes for CASSLRQLYSNQPQHF.

The chain has TRBV2 and TRBJ1-1, with 10 bases matching TRBD1. The CDR3 loop spans 17 amino acids. Germline CDR1 reads SNHLY; CDR2 reads FYNNEI. With V trimmed by 5 bases and J by 1 base, 10 bases remained unmatched. The CDR3 spells CASSQPGTGVENTEAFF. CDR3 DNA sequence: TGTGCCAGCAGTCAACCCGGGACAGGGGTCGAGAACACTGAAGCTTTCTTT.

V usage is TRBV19 and J usage is TRBJ1-3; tentatively, D is TRBD1 (5 bases). Germline V gene lookup returns CDR1 LNHDA and CDR2 SQIVND (reference sequence). This CDR3 is built from 14 residues. Trimming removed 4 bases at V and 8 bases at J, with 15 bases between. The CDR3 coding sequence is TGTGCCAGTAGTAAACGACAGACTGTGGACACCATATATTTT. Protein: CASSKRQTVDTIYF.

This chain joins TRBV10-3 and TRBJ1-1, with 8 bases lining up with TRBD1. Germline loops: CDR1 ENHRY, CDR2 SYGVKD. J lost 1 base, V lost 3 bases, and 4 bases had no gene match. CDR3 size: 15 residues. CDR3 in DNA: TGTGCCATCAGTGACTCCGGGACAGGGAACACTGAAGCTTTCTTT. Protein product: CAISDSGTGNTEAFF.

This clone has more than one count but fewer than ten. The gene calls are TRBV2 and TRBJ1-3, with D possibly matching TRBD1 (5 bases). Germline CDR1 is SNHLY and CDR2 is FYNNEI. The V end lost 5 bases, the J end lost 4 bases, and 12 bases lay between the germline ends. The CDR3 is 14 amino acids. CDR3 region: CASSLGQVGNTIYF. CDR3 nucleotides: TGTGCCAGCAGTCTCGGACAAGTGGGAAACACCATATATTTT.

A note on this clone: Other DNA sequences in this specimen translate into the identical CDR3. The genes are TRBV19 and TRBJ1-6, with D maybe TRBD1 (6 bases). The CDR3 is 14 residues long. V was pared by 1 base and J by 7 bases, with 8 bases between. Germline V gene sequence: CDR1 LNHDA, CDR2 SQIVND (reference sequence). The CDR3 DNA reads TGTGCCAGTAGTATAGTCAGGGGCAATTCACCCCTCCACTTT. This gives the protein CASSIVRGNSPLHF.